This T cell receptor beta chain was captured by sequencing in a study of kidney transplant recipient with SARS-CoV-2 infection. This clonotype was detected ten times or more. TCRdb passed the reads through MiXCR, listing each CDR3 protein once. The table lists approximately 250,000 distinct CDR3 sequences, about 28% of them singletons. The clonotype comes from a male patient between 25 and 39 years old who had COVID-19 and was a kidney transplant recipient. Some T cells may possibly be graft donor cells. Material: a blood sample, obtained at baseline and between days 110 and 120 from a kidney transplant recipient.

CDR3 sequence: CASSNIRPYGKTYGYTF. In nucleotides, the CDR3 is TGTGCCAGCAGTAACATAAGGCCTTACGGAAAGACCTATGGCTACACCTTC. The chain joins TRBV6-9 to TRBJ1-2; the D is unclear. The length of the CDR3 is 17 residues. Trimming left V 5 bases short and J 4 bases short, with 23 bases between. Germline loops: CDR1 MNHGY, CDR2 SVAAGI.